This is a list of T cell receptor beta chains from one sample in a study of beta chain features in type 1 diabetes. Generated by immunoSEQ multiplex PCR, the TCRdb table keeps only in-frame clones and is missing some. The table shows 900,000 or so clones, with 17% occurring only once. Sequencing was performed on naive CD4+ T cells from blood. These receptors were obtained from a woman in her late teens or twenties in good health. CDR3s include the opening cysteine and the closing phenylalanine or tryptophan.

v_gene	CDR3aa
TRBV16	CASSRQTRHSYEQYF
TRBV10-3	CAIGGAQGTEAFF
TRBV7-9	CASSFTGTGELFF
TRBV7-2	CASSLDRLAANNEQFF
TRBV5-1	CASSLSSGRGDTQYF
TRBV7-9	CASSFGETQYF
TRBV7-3	CASSLRRGNEAFF
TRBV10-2	CASSESQGIAEAFF
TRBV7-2	CASSQKAGFGANVLTF
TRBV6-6	CASGTAAFPRGYTF
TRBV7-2	CASTLGQISNQPQHF
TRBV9	CASSVGGPSYNEQFF
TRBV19	CASSVTSGSTGANVLTF
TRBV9	CASSAGKDRAGEQYF
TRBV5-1	CASSSFGGRRTDTQYF
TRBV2	CASSEARTWDTQYF
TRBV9	CASSVDRESGNTIYF
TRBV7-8	CASTSGSSYEQYF
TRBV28	CASSAPGTRRRNEQFF
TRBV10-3	CAITRGDYYNEQFF
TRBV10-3	CAISDGQDNQPQHF
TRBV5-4	CASNPAGGHNEQFF
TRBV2	CASGTPNTEAFF
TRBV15	CATSRGLVYEQYF
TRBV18	CASSPGENTGELFF
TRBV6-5	CASSYTLGGADTQYF
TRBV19	CASSDGGRRMWNTEAFF
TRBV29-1	CSVGRHPEGTDTQYF
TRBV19	CASSLMTATGEKLFF
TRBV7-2	CASSWGGGINSPLHF
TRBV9	CASSPSGSPGAINEQFF
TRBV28	CASSFSGRGTYEQYF
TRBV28	CASSWQGYGYTF
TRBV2	CASSEIPVPTDTQYF
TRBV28	CASRGFYEQYF
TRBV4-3	CASSLTKLISWGGRSGANVLTF
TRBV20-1	CSARRVEKLFF
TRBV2	CASSATGNTGELFF
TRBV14	CASSLGGAQPQHF
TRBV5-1	CASSFEGSNEQYF
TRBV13	CASSFLEETQYF
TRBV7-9	CASSLDLITEAFF
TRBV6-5	CASSYGNGQGAREQYF
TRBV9	CASSGGGHNEQFF
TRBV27	CASSLSYPVGRTEAFF
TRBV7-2	CASSSGGTSGTYEQYF
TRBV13	CASSRQYRDRSYNEQFF
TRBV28	CASSFRGSNTGELFF
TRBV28	CASIDVSSGELFF